A single sample is the source of the 5 T cell receptor beta chains below, sequenced in a study of PD-L1 blockade in urothelial cancer (dated by TCRdb to the late 2010s). Interpreted using the paper, the time point label stands for: peripheral blood 6 weeks after treatment start. Receptor amplification or capture employed the immunoSEQ multiplex PCR assay. TCRdb limited this immuneACCESS table to in-frame rearrangements with V and J called. A share of clones is missing; checked studies link under half to unresolved V genes, and the rest is unexplained. The table for this sample lists 83,000 or so clones; approximately 87% of them were counted only once. Around 7.7% of the sample is held by the ten biggest clonotypes. Source: PBMCs, taken around atezolizumab (anti-PD-L1) treatment. The receptors were gathered from a man between 65 and 79 years old with urothelial cancer.

This clone occurred once. The chain combines TRBV6-1 with TRBJ1-5; D is unresolved. Germline V gives CDR1 MNHNS, CDR2 SASEGT. Trimming shortened V by 1 base and J by 7 bases, and 8 bases separated the two germline ends. The CDR3 is made up of 13 amino acids. The CDR3 here is CASSEGGWQPQHF. The DNA for the CDR3 is TGTGCCAGCAGTGAAGGAGGATGGCAGCCCCAGCATTTT.

The gene calls are TRBV30 and TRBJ2-1; TRBD2 agrees at 7 bases. Germline trimming cut 3 bases from V and 6 bases from J; bases unmatched to any gene: 8. The germline V gene encodes CDR1 GTSNPN and CDR2 SVGIG (reference sequence). This CDR3 comprises 14 residues. CDR3 sequence reads: CAWRTGGRGNEQFF. CDR3 nucleotides: TGTGCCTGGAGGACGGGAGGTCGGGGCAATGAGCAGTTCTTC.

The V call is TRBV30, the J call TRBJ1-2, with 10 bases matching TRBD1. Germline trimming cut 2 bases from V and 8 bases from J; bases unmatched to any gene: 5. The CDR3 length is 13 residues. CDR1 GTSNPN and CDR2 SVGIG come from the germline V gene (reference sequence). The CDR3 DNA sequence: TGTGCCTGGAGTCGACAGGGGGCGGGAGGCTACACCTTC. Its protein product is CAWSRQGAGGYTF.

The chain uses TRBV6-5 and TRBJ2-1; D uncertain. There are 13 residues in the CDR3. Germline-derived CDR1 and CDR2 are MNHEY and SVGAGI. Trimming pared 4 bases from V and 10 bases from J, leaving 14 bases between. The CDR3 DNA reads as TGTGCCAGCAGTTCCCCTCTAACCAAGGAGCAGTTCTTC. Its protein is CASSSPLTKEQFF.

This clone has a handful of counts. V gene TRBV11-2 combines with J gene TRBJ2-7; D is undetermined. V lost 7 bases, J lost 9 bases, and 19 bases lay in between. The CDR3 has 13 amino acids. Germline values: CDR1 SGHAT, CDR2 FQNNGV. CDR3 sequence (DNA): TGTGCCAGCAATCAGGCCCTCACCTGGGTGCAGTACTTC. This gives the protein CASNQALTWVQYF.